The sequence of this T cell receptor beta chain was determined in a study of molecular identifiers for immune sequencing clone quantification. The wider study: Four of five RNA aliquots from roughly 21,000 or 96,000 naive CD8 T cells were sequenced. Notes on the study in general: The study found clones above 20 RNA copies held over 98% of effector molecules and under 1% in naive cells.

Libraries of bulk TCR were made by previously described methods (with listed TCR primers). From the PCR reads, TCRdb called clonotypes with MiXCR, one entry per CDR3 protein. The sample holds 97,000 or so distinct CDR3 sequences, under 40% seen once. In regard to this clonotype: The antigen remains unidentified. Given a much more abundant clone one base away, this may be a read error.

Germline assignment: CDR1 SNHLY and CDR2 FYNNEI. V was cut by 8 bases and J by 3 bases, with 13 bases left in between. The CDR3 has 13 amino acids. A CD8+CD4-CCR7+CD45RA+ phenotype served as the sorting definition for naive CD8 T cells. The chain has TRBV2 and TRBJ1-1; D remains unclear. The sample taken for sequencing was naive CD8+ T cells from blood, with Jurkat cell RNA spiked in. The subset is: FACS-sorted CD8+CD4-CCR7+CD45RA+ naive T cells. The receptor was derived from a human donor in good health. Some libraries in this study had Jurkat cell RNA spiked in. The CDR3: CASGTPGYTEAFF. The DNA of the CDR3 is TGTGCCAGCGGCACCCCAGGTTACACTGAAGCTTTCTTT.